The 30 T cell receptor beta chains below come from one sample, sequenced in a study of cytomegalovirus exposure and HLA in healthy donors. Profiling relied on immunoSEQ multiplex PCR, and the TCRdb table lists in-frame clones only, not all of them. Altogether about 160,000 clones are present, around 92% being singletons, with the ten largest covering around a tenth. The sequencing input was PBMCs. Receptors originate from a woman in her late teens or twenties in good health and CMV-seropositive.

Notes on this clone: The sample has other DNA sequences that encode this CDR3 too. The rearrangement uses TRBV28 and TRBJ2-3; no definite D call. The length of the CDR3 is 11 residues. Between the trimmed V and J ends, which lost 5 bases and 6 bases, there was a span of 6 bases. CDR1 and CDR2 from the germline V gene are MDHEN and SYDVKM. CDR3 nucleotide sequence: TGTGCCAGCAGTCTAACGGATACGCAGTATTTT. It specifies CASSLTDTQYF.

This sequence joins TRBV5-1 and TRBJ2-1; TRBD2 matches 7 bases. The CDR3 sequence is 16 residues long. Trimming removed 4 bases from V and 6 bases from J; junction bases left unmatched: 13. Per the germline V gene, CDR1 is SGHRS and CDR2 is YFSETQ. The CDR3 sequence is CASSPPQGGRSNEQFF. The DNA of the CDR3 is TGCGCCAGCAGCCCCCCCCAGGGCGGGAGATCCAATGAGCAGTTCTTC.

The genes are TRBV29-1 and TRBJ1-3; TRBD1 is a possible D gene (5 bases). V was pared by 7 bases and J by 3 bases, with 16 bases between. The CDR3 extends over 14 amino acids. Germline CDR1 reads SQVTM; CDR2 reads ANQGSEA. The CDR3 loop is CSAVAGLIGNTIYF. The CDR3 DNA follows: TGCAGCGCTGTTGCGGGGCTTATTGGAAACACCATATATTTT.

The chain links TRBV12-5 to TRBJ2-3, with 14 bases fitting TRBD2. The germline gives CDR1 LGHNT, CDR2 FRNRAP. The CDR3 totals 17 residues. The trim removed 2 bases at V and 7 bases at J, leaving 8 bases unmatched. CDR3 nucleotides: TGTGCTAGTGGTTTGCCTCGACTAGCGGGAGGGCTATATACGCAGTATTTT. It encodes CASGLPRLAGGLYTQYF.

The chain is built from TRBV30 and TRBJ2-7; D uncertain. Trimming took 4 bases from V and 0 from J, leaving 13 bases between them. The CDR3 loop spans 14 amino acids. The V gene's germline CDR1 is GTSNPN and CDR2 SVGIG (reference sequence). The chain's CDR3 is CAWTEPASSYEQYF. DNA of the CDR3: TGTGCCTGGACTGAACCTGCCAGCTCCTACGAGCAGTACTTC.

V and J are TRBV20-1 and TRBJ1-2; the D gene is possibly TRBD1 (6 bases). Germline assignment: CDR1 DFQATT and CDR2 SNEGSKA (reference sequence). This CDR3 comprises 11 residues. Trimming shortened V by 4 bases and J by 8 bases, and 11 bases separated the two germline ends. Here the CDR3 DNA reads TGCAGTGCTACGACAGGTTACGGCTACACCTTC. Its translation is CSATTGYGYTF.

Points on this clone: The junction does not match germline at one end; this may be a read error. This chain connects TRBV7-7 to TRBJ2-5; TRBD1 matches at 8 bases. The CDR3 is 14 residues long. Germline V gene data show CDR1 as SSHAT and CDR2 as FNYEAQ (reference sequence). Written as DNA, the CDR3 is TGTGCTAGCAGCTTTAGGACAGGGATAGAGACCCAGTACTTC. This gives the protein CASSFRTGIETQYF. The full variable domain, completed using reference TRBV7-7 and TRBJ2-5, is GAGVSQSPRYKVTKRGQDVTLRCDPISSHATLYWYQQALGQGPEFLTYFNYEAQPDKSGLPSDRFSAERPEGSISTLTIQRTEQRDSAMYRCASSFRTGIETQYFGPGTRLLVL.

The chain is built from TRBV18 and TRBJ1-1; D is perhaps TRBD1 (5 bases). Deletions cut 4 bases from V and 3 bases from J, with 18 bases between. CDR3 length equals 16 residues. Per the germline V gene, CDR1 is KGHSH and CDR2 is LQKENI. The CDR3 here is CASSQGLTGLHTEAFF. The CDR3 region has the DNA TGTGCCAGCTCACAGGGGCTTACGGGACTTCACACTGAAGCTTTCTTT. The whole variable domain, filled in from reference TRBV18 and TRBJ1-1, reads NAGVMQNPRHLVRRRGQEARLRCSPMKGHSHVYWYRQLPEEGLKFMVYLQKENIIDESGMPKERFSAEFPKEGPSILRIQQVVRGDSAAYFCASSQGLTGLHTEAFFGQGTRLTVV.

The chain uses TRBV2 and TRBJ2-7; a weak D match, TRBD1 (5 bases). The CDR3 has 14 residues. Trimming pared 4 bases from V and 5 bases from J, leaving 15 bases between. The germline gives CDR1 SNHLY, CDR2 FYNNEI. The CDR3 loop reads CASSGRTPVDEQYF. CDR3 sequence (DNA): TGTGCCAGCAGTGGTCGGACACCCGTCGACGAGCAGTACTTC. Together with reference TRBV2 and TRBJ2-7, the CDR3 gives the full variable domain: EPEVTQTPSHQVTQMGQEVILRCVPISNHLYFYWYRQILGQKVEFLVSFYNNEISEKSEIFDDQFSVERPDGSNFTLKIRSTKLEDSAMYFCASSGRTPVDEQYFGPGTRLTVT.

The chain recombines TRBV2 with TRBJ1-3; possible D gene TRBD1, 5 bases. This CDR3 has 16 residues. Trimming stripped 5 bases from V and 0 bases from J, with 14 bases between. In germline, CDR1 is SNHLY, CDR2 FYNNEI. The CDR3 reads CASSPAGRLSGNTIYF. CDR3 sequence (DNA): TGTGCCAGCAGTCCCGCAGGGAGGCTCTCTGGAAACACCATATATTTT.

The CDR3 DNA reads as TGTGCCAGCACCTCTTCCGGGACAGGCGGCTACGAGCAGTACTTC. Amino acids: CASTSSGTGGYEQYF. The rearrangement links TRBV2 to TRBJ2-7; the match to TRBD1 covers 8 bases. Germline values: CDR1 SNHLY, CDR2 FYNNEI. The CDR3 consists of 15 residues. The V segment lost 7 bases and the J segment 3 bases; nucleotides outside the gene matches: 11.

The DNA of the CDR3 is TGTGCCAGCAGTCGACAGGGTACTGAAGCTTTCTTT. It yields the protein CASSRQGTEAFF. This rearrangement joins TRBV6-6 to TRBJ1-1, with 7 positions matching TRBD1. CDR3 length equals 12 residues. Unmatched junction bases numbered 2, after V lost 5 bases and J lost 5 bases. Germline CDR1 and CDR2: MNHNY and SVGAGI (reference sequence).

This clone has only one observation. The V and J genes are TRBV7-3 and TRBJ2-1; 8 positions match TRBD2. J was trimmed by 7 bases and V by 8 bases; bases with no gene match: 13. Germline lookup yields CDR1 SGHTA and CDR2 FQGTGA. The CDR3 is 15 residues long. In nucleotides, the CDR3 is TGTGCCAGCGGTAGCGGGAAAGGGACGGGGAATGAGCAGTTCTTC. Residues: CASGSGKGTGNEQFF.

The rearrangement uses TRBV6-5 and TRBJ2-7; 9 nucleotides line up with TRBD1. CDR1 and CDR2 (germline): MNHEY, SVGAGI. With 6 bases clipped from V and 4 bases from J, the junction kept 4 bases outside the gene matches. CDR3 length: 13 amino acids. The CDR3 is CASRRDREYEQYF. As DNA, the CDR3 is TGTGCCAGCAGAAGGGACAGGGAATACGAGCAGTACTTC.

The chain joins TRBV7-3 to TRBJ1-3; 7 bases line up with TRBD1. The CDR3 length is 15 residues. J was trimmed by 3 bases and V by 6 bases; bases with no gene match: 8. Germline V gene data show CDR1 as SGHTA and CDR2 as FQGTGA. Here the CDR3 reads CASSLSTGVGNTIYF. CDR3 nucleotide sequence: TGTGCCAGCAGTTTATCTACAGGGGTTGGAAACACCATATATTTT.

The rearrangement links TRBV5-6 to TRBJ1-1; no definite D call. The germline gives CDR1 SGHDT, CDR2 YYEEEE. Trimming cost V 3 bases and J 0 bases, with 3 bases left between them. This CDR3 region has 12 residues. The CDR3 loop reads CASSYMNTEAFF. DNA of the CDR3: TGTGCCAGCAGCTACATGAACACTGAAGCTTTCTTT.

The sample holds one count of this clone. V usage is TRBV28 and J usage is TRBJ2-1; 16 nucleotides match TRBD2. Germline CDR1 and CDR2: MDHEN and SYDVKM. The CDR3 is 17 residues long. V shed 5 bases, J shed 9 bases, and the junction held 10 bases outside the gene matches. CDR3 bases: TGTGCCAGCAGTCGACCCTCCGGGACTAGCGGGAGGGGTGAGCAGTTCTTC. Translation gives CASSRPSGTSGRGEQFF.

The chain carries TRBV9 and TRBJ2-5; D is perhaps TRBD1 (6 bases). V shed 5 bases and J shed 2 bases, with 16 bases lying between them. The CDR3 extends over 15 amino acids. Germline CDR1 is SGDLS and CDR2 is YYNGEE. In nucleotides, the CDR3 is TGTGCCAGCAGATACCGGGACACAACTCAAGAGACCCAGTACTTC. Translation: CASRYRDTTQETQYF.

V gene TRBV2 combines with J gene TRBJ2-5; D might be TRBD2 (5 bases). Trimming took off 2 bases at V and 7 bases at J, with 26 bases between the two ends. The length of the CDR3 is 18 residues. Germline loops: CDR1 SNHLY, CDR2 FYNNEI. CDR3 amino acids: CASSENIYEASRTRTQYF. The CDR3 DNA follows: TGTGCCAGCAGTGAAAATATTTATGAGGCCTCCCGAACTAGGACCCAGTACTTC.

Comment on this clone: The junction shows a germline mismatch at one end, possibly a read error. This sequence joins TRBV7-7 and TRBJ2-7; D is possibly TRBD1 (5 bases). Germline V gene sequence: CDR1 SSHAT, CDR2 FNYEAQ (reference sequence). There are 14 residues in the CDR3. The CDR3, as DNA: TGTGCTAGCAGCTTGGCCCAGGGTCCCTACGAGCAGTACTTC. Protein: CASSLAQGPYEQYF.

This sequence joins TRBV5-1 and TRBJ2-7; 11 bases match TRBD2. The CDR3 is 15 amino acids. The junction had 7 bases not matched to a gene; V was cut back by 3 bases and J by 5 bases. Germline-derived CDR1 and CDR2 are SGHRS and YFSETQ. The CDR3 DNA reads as TGCGCCAGCAGCTCACTAGCGGGAGCTCCCCACGAGCAGTACTTC. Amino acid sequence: CASSSLAGAPHEQYF.

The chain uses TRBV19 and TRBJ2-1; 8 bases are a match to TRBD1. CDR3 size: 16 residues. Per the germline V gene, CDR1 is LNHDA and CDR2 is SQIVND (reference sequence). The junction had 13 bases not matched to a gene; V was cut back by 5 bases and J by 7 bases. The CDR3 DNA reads TGTGCCAGTAGTCAACCTCGCCCAGGGGGCCGTAATGAGCAGTTCTTC. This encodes CASSQPRPGGRNEQFF.

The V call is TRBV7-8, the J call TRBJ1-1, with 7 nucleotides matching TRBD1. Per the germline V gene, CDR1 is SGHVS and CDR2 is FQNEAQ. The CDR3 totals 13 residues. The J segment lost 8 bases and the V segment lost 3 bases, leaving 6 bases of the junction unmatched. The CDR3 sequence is CASSFGQVQEAFF. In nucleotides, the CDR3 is TGTGCCAGCAGCTTCGGACAGGTCCAGGAAGCTTTCTTT. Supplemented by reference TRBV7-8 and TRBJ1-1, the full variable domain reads GAGVSQSPRYKVAKRGQDVALRCDPISGHVSLFWYQQALGQGPEFLTYFQNEAQLDKSGLPSDRFFAERPEGSVSTLKIQRTQQEDSAVYLCASSFGQVQEAFFGQGTRLTVV.

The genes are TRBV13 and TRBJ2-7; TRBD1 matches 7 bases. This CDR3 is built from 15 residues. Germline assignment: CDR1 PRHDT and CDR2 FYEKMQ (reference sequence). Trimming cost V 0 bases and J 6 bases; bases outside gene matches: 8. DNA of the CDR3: TGTGCCAGCAGCTTAGGGTACAGGGGACGAAGCGAGCAGTACTTC. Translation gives CASSLGYRGRSEQYF.

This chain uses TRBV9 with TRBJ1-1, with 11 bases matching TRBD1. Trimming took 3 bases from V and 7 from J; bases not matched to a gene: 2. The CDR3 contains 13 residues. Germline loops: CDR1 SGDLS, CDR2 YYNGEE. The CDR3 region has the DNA TGTGCCAGCAGCGCCGGGACAGGGGGTGAAGCTTTCTTT. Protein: CASSAGTGGEAFF.

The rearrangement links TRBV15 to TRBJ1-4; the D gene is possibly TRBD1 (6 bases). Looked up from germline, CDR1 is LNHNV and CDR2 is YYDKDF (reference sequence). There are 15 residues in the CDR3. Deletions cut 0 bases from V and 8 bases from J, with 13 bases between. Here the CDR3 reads CATSRDQGIQEKLFF. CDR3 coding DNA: TGTGCCACCAGCAGAGATCAGGGGATTCAGGAAAAACTGTTTTTT.

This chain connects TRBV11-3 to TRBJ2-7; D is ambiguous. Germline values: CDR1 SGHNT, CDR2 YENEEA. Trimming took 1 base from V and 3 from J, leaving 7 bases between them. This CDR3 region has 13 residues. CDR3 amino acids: CASSLGPGYEQYF. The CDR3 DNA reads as TGTGCCAGCAGCTTAGGTCCGGGCTACGAGCAGTACTTC.

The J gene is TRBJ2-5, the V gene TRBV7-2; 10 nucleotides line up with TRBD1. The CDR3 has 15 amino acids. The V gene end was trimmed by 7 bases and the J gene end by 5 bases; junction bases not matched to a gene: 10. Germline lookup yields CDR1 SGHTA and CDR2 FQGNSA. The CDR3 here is CASTSPGQGYETQYF. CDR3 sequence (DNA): TGTGCCAGCACCTCTCCGGGACAGGGGTATGAGACCCAGTACTTC. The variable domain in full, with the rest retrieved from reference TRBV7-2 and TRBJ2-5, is GAGVSQSPSNKVTEKGKDVELRCDPISGHTALYWYRQSLGQGLEFLIYFQGNSAPDKSGLPSDRFSAERTGGSVSTLTIQRTQQEDSAVYLCASTSPGQGYETQYFGPGTRLLVL.

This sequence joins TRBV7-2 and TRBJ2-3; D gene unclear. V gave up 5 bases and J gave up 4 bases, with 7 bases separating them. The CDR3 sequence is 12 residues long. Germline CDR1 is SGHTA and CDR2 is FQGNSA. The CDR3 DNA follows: TGTGCCAGCAGCCAATTAGCAGATACGCAGTATTTT. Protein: CASSQLADTQYF.

The CDR3 region has the DNA TGTGCCAGCAGTCCTGCCCTCGACAGGAACACTGAAGCTTTCTTT. Protein sequence: CASSPALDRNTEAFF. This chain joins TRBV6-5 and TRBJ1-1; possibly TRBD1 for D (5 bases). Germline CDR1 MNHEY, CDR2 SVGAGI. There are 15 residues in the CDR3. V lost 5 bases, J lost 1 base, and 14 bases lay in between.